This entry lists 15 T cell receptor beta chains sequenced from one sample in a study of blood T cells in healthy people across ages. The use of a sample-barcoded 5' primer and a J-beta primer mix characterized a second PCR of 7 to 11 cycles. Each CDR3 protein gets one entry after TCRdb re-called the 5' RACE reads with MiXCR. The table has approximately 1.5 million distinct CDR3 sequences, roughly 43% seen once. The sequencing sample was made of blood. The receptors originated from a woman between 18 and 29 years old in good health.

This clonotype was seen ten or more times. This chain's CDR3 is CASSLTDTQYF. CDR3 bases: TGTGCCAGCAGCCTCACAGATACGCAGTATTTT. V is TRBV12-3 or TRBV12-4 and J is TRBJ2-3; the D is unclear. With 6 bases removed from V and 2 bases from J, the gap between germline ends came to 3 bases. This CDR3 has 11 residues.

This clonotype was observed at least ten times. The V and J genes are TRBV7-2 and TRBJ2-1; the D gene is possibly TRBD2 (6 bases). The CDR3 is 17 residues long. V lost 1 base and J 7 bases, leaving 20 bases between the germline ends. CDR1 and CDR2 from the germline V gene are SGHTA and FQGNSA. The CDR3 reads CASSLGGRGYLGNEQFF. The CDR3 bases are TGTGCCAGCAGCTTAGGTGGGCGGGGCTACCTTGGGAATGAGCAGTTCTTC.

V gene TRBV19 combines with J gene TRBJ1-5, with TRBD1 as a possible D gene (6 bases). Trimming shortened V by 6 bases and J by 4 bases, and 16 bases separated the two germline ends. The germline V gene encodes CDR1 LNHDA and CDR2 SQIVND (reference sequence). This CDR3 has 15 amino acids. The chain's CDR3 is CASSSSGGPNQPQHF. The CDR3 DNA is TGTGCCAGTAGCTCCTCGGGGGGGCCAAATCAGCCCCAGCATTTT.

There are many counts of this clonotype. The chain couples TRBV9 to TRBJ1-5; D gene ambiguous. CDR1 and CDR2 (germline): SGDLS, YYNGEE. This CDR3 region has 15 residues. V was cut by 0 bases and J by 4 bases, with 11 bases left in between. In DNA, the CDR3 is TGTGCCAGCAGCGTAGGGCCCGCAGAGAATCAGCCCCAGCATTTT. This gives the protein CASSVGPAENQPQHF.

This clonotype has more than one count but fewer than ten. This chain connects TRBV28 to TRBJ1-2; D remains unclear. Trimming cost V 7 bases and J 4 bases, with 7 bases left between them. The CDR3 is made up of 11 amino acids. CDR1 is MDHEN, CDR2 SYDVKM, per germline. The CDR3 spells CASTRSYGYTF. As DNA, the CDR3 is TGTGCCAGCACCAGAAGCTATGGCTACACCTTC.

The chain has TRBV6-1 and TRBJ1-5; weak D call: TRBD1 (6 bases). The germline gives CDR1 MNHNS, CDR2 SASEGT. V lost 2 bases, J lost 3 bases, and 17 bases lay in between. The CDR3 consists of 17 residues. CDR3 nucleotide sequence: TGTGCCAGCAGTGAACCTTCTCGACAGGCGCCCAATCAGCCCCAGCATTTT. Translating it yields CASSEPSRQAPNQPQHF.

This clonotype has only a few counts. This rearrangement joins TRBV7-2 to TRBJ1-3; no clear D gene. CDR1 SGHTA and CDR2 FQGNSA come from the germline V gene. V was cut by 3 bases and J by 0 bases, with 12 bases left in between. There are 16 residues in the CDR3. The CDR3 nucleotides are TGTGCCAGCAGCTTCGGACGGGAGAGCTCTGGAAACACCATATATTTT. Its protein product is CASSFGRESSGNTIYF.

The V gene is TRBV7-9, the J gene TRBJ1-2; D not certain. Germline V CDR1 and CDR2: SEHNR, FQNEAQ (reference sequence). Trimming cost V 1 base and J 7 bases, with 10 bases left between them. The CDR3 covers 13 residues. The CDR3 DNA reads TGTGCCAGCAGCTTAGTTGGGGTGTCTGGCTACACCTTC. It codes for CASSLVGVSGYTF.

The chain links TRBV5-1 to TRBJ1-1; 8 bases are shared with TRBD1. V was clipped by 4 bases and J by 0 bases; unmatched bases: 11. CDR1 is SGHRS, CDR2 YFSETQ, per germline. This CDR3 has 17 amino acids. CDR3 coding DNA: TGCGCCAGCAGCCCCCCTGGGACAGGCGACATGAACACTGAAGCTTTCTTT. Translation: CASSPPGTGDMNTEAFF. Looking up the rest from reference TRBV5-1 and TRBJ1-1 gives the full variable domain: KAGVTQTPRYLIKTRGQQVTLSCSPISGHRSVSWYQQTPGQGLQFLFEYFSETQRNKGNFPGRFSGRQFSNSRSEMNVSTLELGDSALYLCASSPPGTGDMNTEAFFGQGTRLTVV.

In DNA form, the CDR3 reads TGCAGTGCCAATGCGGGAGTGAACAATGAGCAGTTCTTC. Translating gives CSANAGVNNEQFF. The chain is built from TRBV20-1 and TRBJ2-1; 7 nucleotides agree with TRBD2. Trimming removed 6 bases from V and 5 bases from J; junction bases left unmatched: 7. CDR1 and CDR2 (germline): DFQATT, SNEGSKA (reference sequence). The CDR3 extends over 13 amino acids.

The V gene is TRBV10-3, the J gene TRBJ1-5, with TRBD1 identical over 9 bases. The germline CDR1 and CDR2 sequences are ENHRY and SYGVKD. The CDR3 is 14 residues long. The V segment lost 6 bases and the J segment 2 bases; nucleotides outside the gene matches: 2. Here the CDR3 reads CAIRGDRGNQPQHF. CDR3 DNA: TGTGCCATCAGAGGGGACAGGGGCAATCAGCCCCAGCATTTT.

The chain links TRBV20-1 to TRBJ1-2; 7 positions match TRBD1. CDR1 and CDR2 (germline): DFQATT, SNEGSKA (reference sequence). CDR3 size: 14 residues. V lost 1 base, J lost 5 bases, and 7 bases stayed unmatched. As DNA, the CDR3 is TGCAGTGCTAGAGGACCAGGGGGGGCTTATGGCTACACCTTC. Translation gives CSARGPGGAYGYTF.

The V gene is TRBV6-5, the J gene TRBJ1-2; D is unresolved. V dropped 0 bases and J dropped 5 bases, with 10 bases sitting between them. There are 14 residues in the CDR3. Germline V gene lookup returns CDR1 MNHEY and CDR2 SVGAGI. DNA of the CDR3: TGTGCCAGCAGTTACTCGAGGGCAAGGTATGGCTACACCTTC. As protein: CASSYSRARYGYTF.

Only a few counts were recorded for this clonotype. V and J are TRBV6-1 and TRBJ1-1, with TRBD1 matching over 11 bases. The V gene's germline CDR1 is MNHNS and CDR2 SASEGT. CDR3 size: 15 residues. The ends lost 10 bases at V and 4 bases at J; junction bases unmatched: 11. The CDR3 DNA follows: TGTGCCACCTCACTGGACAGGGGGCTTGGCACTGAAGCTTTCTTT. Protein: CATSLDRGLGTEAFF.

The gene calls are TRBV2 and TRBJ2-3; 14 nucleotides line up with TRBD2. CDR1 is SNHLY, CDR2 FYNNEI, per germline. This CDR3 spans 17 amino acids. Trimming at V came to 3 bases and at J to 1 base, leaving 3 bases not matched to a gene. The CDR3 loop reads CASSDAGLAGGTDTQYF. The CDR3 nucleotides read TGTGCCAGCAGTGACGCGGGACTAGCGGGAGGCACAGATACGCAGTATTTT. The full variable domain, in which reference TRBV2 and TRBJ2-3 provide the parts outside the CDR3, is EPEVTQTPSHQVTQMGQEVILRCVPISNHLYFYWYRQILGQKVEFLVSFYNNEISEKSEIFDDQFSVERPDGSNFTLKIRSTKLEDSAMYFCASSDAGLAGGTDTQYFGPGTRLTVL.